Each of the 12 T cell receptor beta chains below was sequenced from the same sample in a study of siplizumab effects on memory and regulatory T cells. Libraries were prepared by immunoSEQ multiplex PCR; TCRdb keeps only in-frame clonotypes and omits some of them. The data show about 91,000 clones, roughly 96% seen once. Source material: naive CD4+ T cells sorted from blood. Every receptor here comes from a human donor in good health.

The V gene is TRBV7-9, the J gene TRBJ1-1; the D is unclear. The CDR3 totals 12 residues. Germline assignment: CDR1 SEHNR and CDR2 FQNEAQ (reference sequence). With 1 base removed from V and 11 bases from J, the gap between germline ends came to 11 bases. The CDR3 spells CASSLDSNKAFF. The CDR3 coding sequence is TGTGCCAGCAGCTTAGACTCCAACAAGGCTTTCTTT.

The gene calls are TRBV6-1 and TRBJ2-3; D gene unclear. Germline lookup yields CDR1 MNHNS and CDR2 SASEGT. The CDR3 is 15 amino acids. The V end lost 0 bases, the J end lost 4 bases, and 11 bases lay between the germline ends. CDR3 nucleotide sequence: TGTGCCAGCAGTGAAGCGCGACCCATCCCAGATACGCAGTATTTT. Translating it yields CASSEARPIPDTQYF.

V gene TRBV6-1 combines with J gene TRBJ1-4, with 7 bases fitting TRBD1. The ends lost 1 base at V and 6 bases at J; junction bases unmatched: 5. The CDR3 is made up of 15 amino acids. Germline V gene lookup returns CDR1 MNHNS and CDR2 SASEGT. The CDR3 region is CASSEGQGPYEKLFF. CDR3 bases: TGTGCCAGCAGTGAAGGACAGGGACCTTATGAAAAACTGTTTTTT.

This rearrangement joins TRBV5-1 to TRBJ1-3; D remains ambiguous. This CDR3 spans 15 amino acids. V was trimmed by 1 base and J by 1 base, leaving 9 bases between them. Germline V gene data show CDR1 as SGHRS and CDR2 as YFSETQ. CDR3 residues: CASSLSGPSGNTIYF. CDR3 bases: TGCGCCAGCAGCTTGTCCGGGCCTTCTGGAAACACCATATATTTT.

The J gene is TRBJ2-3, the V gene TRBV7-6; 10 bases align to TRBD2. Trimming took 5 bases from V and 4 from J; bases not matched to a gene: 12. CDR3 length equals 17 residues. Germline CDR1 reads SGHVS; CDR2 reads FNYEAQ. The CDR3 nucleotides are TGTGCCAGCAGCACCTCAGCGGGGGGGGTTTGGTCAGATACGCAGTATTTT. Its protein is CASSTSAGGVWSDTQYF.

J is TRBJ1-1 and V is TRBV7-9, with 8 bases identical to TRBD1. CDR1 is SEHNR, CDR2 FQNEAQ, per germline (reference sequence). The CDR3 consists of 15 residues. Losses at the gene ends were 0 bases for V and 1 base for J; bases not matched to a gene: 1. In nucleotides, the CDR3 is TGTGCCAGCAGCTTAGCCGGGACAGGGAACACTGAAGCTTTCTTT. Protein product: CASSLAGTGNTEAFF.

The chain links TRBV6-5 to TRBJ2-5, with a tentative D call TRBD1 (6 bases). The assigned J gene may be wrong: the sequence end matches TRBJ2-7 better. The CDR3 is 14 amino acids. Per the germline V gene, CDR1 is MNHEY and CDR2 is SVGAGI. CDR3 amino acids: CASTLNRASYEQYF. CDR3 coding DNA: TGTGCCAGCACCTTAAACAGGGCATCCTACGAGCAGTACTTC.

This clone was observed once. The chain joins TRBV9 to TRBJ2-1, with D perhaps TRBD1 (6 bases). Germline V CDR1 and CDR2: SGDLS, YYNGEE. This CDR3 has 13 amino acids. The V end was cut by 2 bases, the J end by 8 bases, with 11 bases between. The DNA for the CDR3 is TGTGCCAGCAGCGTGGACAGAGTCCATGAGCAGTTCTTC. Translating it yields CASSVDRVHEQFF.

The chain is built from TRBV28 and TRBJ2-7, with 8 bases lining up with TRBD1. The CDR3 runs to 16 residues. V trimming: 6 bases; J trimming: 4 bases; junction bases outside the gene matches: 14. Germline CDR1 is MDHEN and CDR2 is SYDVKM. CDR3 in amino acids: CASSLTIRTGTYEQYF. The DNA of the CDR3 is TGTGCCAGCAGCCTAACAATACGGACAGGGACTTACGAGCAGTACTTC.

In nucleotides, the CDR3 is TGTGCCAGCAGCCAAGCTCTCTCGGCTACCGGGGAGCTGTTTTTT. As protein: CASSQALSATGELFF. The chain carries TRBV14 and TRBJ2-2; D not resolved. V lost 1 base and J 5 bases, leaving 11 bases between the germline ends. The CDR3 totals 15 residues. From germline, CDR1 is SGHDN and CDR2 FVKESK.

The rearrangement uses TRBV5-4 and TRBJ1-2; TRBD1 might be the D (6 bases). CDR3 size: 8 residues. Germline values: CDR1 SGHNT, CDR2 YYREEE (reference sequence). V lost 7 bases to trimming and J lost 12 bases, with 7 bases between them. DNA for the CDR3: TGTGCCAGCCCAGGGGACACCTTC. This sequence encodes CASPGDTF.

The CDR3 nucleotides are TGCGCCAGCAGCTTGGACAGGGACAACAACGTCCTGACTTTC. This encodes CASSLDRDNNVLTF. This chain uses TRBV5-1 with TRBJ2-6; D is perhaps TRBD1 (6 bases). Germline-derived CDR1 and CDR2 are SGHRS and YFSETQ. The CDR3 runs to 14 residues. The V end was cut by 0 bases, the J end by 9 bases, with 10 bases between.